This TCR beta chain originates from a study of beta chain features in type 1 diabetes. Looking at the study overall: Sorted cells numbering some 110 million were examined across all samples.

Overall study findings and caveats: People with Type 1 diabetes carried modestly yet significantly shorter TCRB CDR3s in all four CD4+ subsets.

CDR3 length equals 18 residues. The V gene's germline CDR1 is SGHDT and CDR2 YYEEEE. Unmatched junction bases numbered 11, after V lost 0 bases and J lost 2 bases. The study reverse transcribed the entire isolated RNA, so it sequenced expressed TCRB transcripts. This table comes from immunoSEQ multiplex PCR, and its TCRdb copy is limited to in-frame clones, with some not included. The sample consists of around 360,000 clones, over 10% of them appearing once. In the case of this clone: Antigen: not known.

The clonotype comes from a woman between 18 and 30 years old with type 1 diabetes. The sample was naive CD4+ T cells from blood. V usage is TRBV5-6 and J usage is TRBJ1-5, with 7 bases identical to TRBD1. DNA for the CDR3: TGTGCCAGCAGCTTGGCTACGACAGGGCGGAGGGGCAATCAGCCCCAGCATTTT. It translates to CASSLATTGRRGNQPQHF.